The entry below gives a single T cell receptor (beta chain) sequence along with its context. Its antigen is still unknown. This record comes from a study of shared clonotypes between healthy human individuals. Healthy adults negative for HIV, lacking recent acute infections or vaccinations, served as donors. Researchers partitioned CD4+ cells into CD45RA+ naive and CD45RA-negative memory subsets. Points from the study as a whole: The rarefaction results pointed to incomplete sorted-subset sequencing despite large depth.

The CDR3 totals 18 residues. CDR1 LNHNV and CDR2 YYDKDF come from the germline V gene (reference sequence). V lost 1 base, J lost 7 bases, and 14 bases stayed unmatched. Generated by immunoSEQ multiplex PCR, the TCRdb table keeps only in-frame clones and is missing some. The sample carries 950,000 to 1,200,000 clones, approximately 75% recorded once. The material sequenced was memory CD4+ T cells from PBMCs. Subset described: CD45RA-negative fraction. The receptor was isolated from a man between 18 and 35 years old in good health. Some clones in this sample may be carry-over from other donors' samples. V usage is TRBV15 and J usage is TRBJ1-2; 11 bases agree with TRBD1. The CDR3 DNA is TGTGCCACCAGCAGAGGACTCCTCACCGGGACAGGGGGAATTGGCTACACCTTC. This gives the protein CATSRGLLTGTGGIGYTF. Together with reference TRBV15 and TRBJ1-2, the CDR3 gives the full variable domain: DAMVIQNPRYQVTQFGKPVTLSCSQTLNHNVMYWYQQKSSQAPKLLFHYYDKDFNNEADTPDNFQSRRPNTSFCFLDIRSPGLGDTAMYLCATSRGLLTGTGGIGYTFGSGTRLTVV.